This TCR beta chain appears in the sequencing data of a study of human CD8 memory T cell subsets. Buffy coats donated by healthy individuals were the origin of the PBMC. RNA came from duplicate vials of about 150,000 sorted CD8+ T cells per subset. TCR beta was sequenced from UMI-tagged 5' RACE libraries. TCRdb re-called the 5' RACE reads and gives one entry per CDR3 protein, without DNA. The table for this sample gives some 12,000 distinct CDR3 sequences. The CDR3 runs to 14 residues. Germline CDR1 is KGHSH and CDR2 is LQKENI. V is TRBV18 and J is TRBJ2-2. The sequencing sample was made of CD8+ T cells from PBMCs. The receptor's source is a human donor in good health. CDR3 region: CASSPIPNTGELFF.